The rows below give T cell receptor beta chains drawn from one sample of a study of monozygotic twins with inflammatory bowel disease. TCRdb reprocessed the 5' RACE reads, with one entry per CDR3 protein and no DNA. This specimen shows approximately 330,000 distinct CDR3 sequences; the ten leading clones hold roughly 2%. The specimen was blood. The origin of the receptors is a human donor with ulcerative colitis or Crohn's disease, or a healthy co-twin of an affected twin (not recorded which). The CDR3 runs from the conserved cysteine through the conserved F or W.

j_call: TRBJ2-1
v_call: TRBV10-1
cdr3_aa: CASNANRAGEQFF

j_call: TRBJ2-3
v_call: TRBV12-3/TRBV12-4
cdr3_aa: CASSFVGGADTQYF

j_call: TRBJ2-1
v_call: TRBV5-4
cdr3_aa: CASSTERYNEQFF

j_call: TRBJ1-1
v_call: TRBV5-1
cdr3_aa: CASSLSPVTNTEAFF

j_call: TRBJ2-3
v_call: TRBV5-1
cdr3_aa: CASSLFSVLTDTQYF

j_call: TRBJ1-6
v_call: TRBV11-2
cdr3_aa: CASSLTGRGNSPLHF

j_call: TRBJ2-5
v_call: TRBV12-3/TRBV12-4
cdr3_aa: CASSSTSAGETQYF

j_call: TRBJ1-5
v_call: TRBV30
cdr3_aa: CAWSVRAGSNQPQHF

j_call: TRBJ2-1
v_call: TRBV29-1
cdr3_aa: CSVDTLAGGWGRNEQFF

j_call: TRBJ2-6
v_call: TRBV20-1
cdr3_aa: CSARVRDSGANVLTF

j_call: TRBJ2-7
v_call: TRBV7-2
cdr3_aa: CASSLGGRSYEQYF

j_call: TRBJ1-2
v_call: TRBV12-3/TRBV12-4
cdr3_aa: CASSLRVNYGYTF

j_call: TRBJ2-7
v_call: TRBV5-1
cdr3_aa: CASSSGPNYEQYF

j_call: TRBJ1-1
v_call: TRBV11-2
cdr3_aa: CASSIVQPIEAFF

j_call: TRBJ2-7
v_call: TRBV3-1
cdr3_aa: CASSQVPPISGRILSYEQYF

j_call: TRBJ2-1
v_call: TRBV20-1
cdr3_aa: CSARRDVGGNEQFF

j_call: TRBJ1-2
v_call: TRBV7-8
cdr3_aa: CASSLGTGAANYGYTF

j_call: TRBJ2-5
v_call: TRBV6-5
cdr3_aa: CASSYSGETQYF

j_call: TRBJ2-7
v_call: TRBV7-2
cdr3_aa: CASSLEGLHAYEQYF

j_call: TRBJ2-7
v_call: TRBV4-1
cdr3_aa: CASSQRWGSGSSYEQYF